This T cell receptor beta chain was sequenced in a study of response to subunit inactivated influenza vaccine listed by TCRdb under 2018. About the study as a whole: Deep quantitative T cell receptor repertoire profiling was used in the study to track responses to a trivalent subunit inactivated influenza vaccine. What the study reported, not specific to this receptor: The authors suggested that each seasonal influenza vaccination may recruit only a limited number of new T cells.

This clonotype showed up just a few times. The antigen it recognizes is unknown. It has no much larger one-base neighbor in the sample; base qualities were not kept. CDR1 and CDR2, looked up from the germline V gene, are SGHRS and YFSETQ. The cysteine opens and the phenylalanine closes a CDR3 of 15 amino acids. Left in the record is the CDR3 DNA by itself, 45 bases read in frame from the first base. Trimming at the junction amounts to 4 bases on V and 2 bases on J, and the germline ends lie 14 bases apart. Libraries were prepared through RT-PCR. The reads were generated on an Illumina HiSeq 2500. Clones were called with MiXCR by TCRdb after fastp trimmed the public reads at Q25, and only in-frame beta chains were retained. Each CDR3 protein gets just one entry, which takes the most common genes and DNA from the rows behind it. Recorded for this sample are fewer than 550,000 distinct CDR3 sequences; 25% of them occurred a single time. Around 2% of the sample comes from the top ten.

Sequencing was performed on CD4+ T cells sorted from PBMCs, taken 5 days after vaccination. The sequence was obtained from a man aged 50-59 years who received an inactivated influenza vaccine. Donor details come from another sample of the same person, matched by shared clones. The sequence links TRBV5-1 to TRBJ2-3, with the D gene uncertain. The nucleotide sequence is TGCGCCAGCAGCATAGGACGGAGCTTCACAGATACGCAGTATTTT. Its protein reads: CASSIGRSFTDTQYF. Outside the CDR3, residues come from the reference TRBV5-1 and TRBJ2-3 proteins, so the full variable domain is: KAGVTQTPRYLIKTRGQQVTLSCSPISGHRSVSWYQQTPGQGLQFLFEYFSETQRNKGNFPGRFSGRQFSNSRSEMNVSTLELGDSALYLCASSIGRSFTDTQYFGPGTRLTVL.